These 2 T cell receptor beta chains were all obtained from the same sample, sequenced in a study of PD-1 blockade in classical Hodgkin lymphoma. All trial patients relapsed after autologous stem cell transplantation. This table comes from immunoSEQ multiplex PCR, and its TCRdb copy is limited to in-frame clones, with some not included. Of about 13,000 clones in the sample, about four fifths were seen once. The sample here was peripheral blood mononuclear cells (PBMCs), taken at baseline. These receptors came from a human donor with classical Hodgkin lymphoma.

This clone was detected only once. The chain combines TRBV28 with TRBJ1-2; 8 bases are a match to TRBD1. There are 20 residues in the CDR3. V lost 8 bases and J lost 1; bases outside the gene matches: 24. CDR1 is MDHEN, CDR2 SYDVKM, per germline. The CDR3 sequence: CASSETGGGSNRGNNYGYTF. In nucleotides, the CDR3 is TGTGCCAGCTCCGAAACAGGGGGAGGATCCAACAGGGGAAATAACTATGGCTACACCTTC.

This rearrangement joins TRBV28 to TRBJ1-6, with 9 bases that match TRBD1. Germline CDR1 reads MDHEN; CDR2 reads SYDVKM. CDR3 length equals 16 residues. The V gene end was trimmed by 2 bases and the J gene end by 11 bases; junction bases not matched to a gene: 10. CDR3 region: CASSLTEGQGKTPLHF. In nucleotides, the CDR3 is TGTGCCAGCAGTTTAACCGAGGGACAGGGTAAAACACCCCTCCACTTT. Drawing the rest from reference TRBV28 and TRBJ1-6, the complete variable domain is DVKVTQSSRYLVKRTGEKVFLECVQDMDHENMFWYRQDPGLGLRLIYFSYDVKMKEKGDIPEGYSVSREKKERFSLILESASTNQTSMYLCASSLTEGQGKTPLHFGNGTRLTVT.